The 27 T cell receptor beta chains given below trace back to one sample, sequenced in a study of blood T cell repertoires in COVID-19. Profiling relied on immunoSEQ multiplex PCR, and the TCRdb table lists in-frame clones only, not all of them. This table has around 39,000 clones, 86% appearing once. The sequencing input was peripheral blood. The source is a man aged 55 to 70 with active COVID-19.

This clone was counted only a few times. This sequence joins TRBV11-2 and TRBJ2-7; maybe TRBD1 (5 bases). With 1 base removed from V and 0 bases from J, the gap between germline ends came to 10 bases. Germline CDR1 reads SGHAT; CDR2 reads FQNNGV. This CDR3 is 15 amino acids long. CDR3 DNA: TGTGCCAGCAGCTTAGTGGGGCCAAGCTCCTACGAGCAGTACTTC. Its translation is CASSLVGPSSYEQYF.

Here the CDR3 DNA reads TGCGCCAGCAGCCAAGATGGGGCGGGAACAGAGACCCAGTACTTC. Translation: CASSQDGAGTETQYF. This chain links TRBV4-1 with TRBJ2-5, with D perhaps matching TRBD2 (6 bases). Germline V CDR1 and CDR2: MGHRA, YSYEKL. The CDR3 sequence is 15 residues long. Trimming removed 0 bases from V and 4 bases from J, with 12 bases in between.

This clone was observed a single time. V is TRBV2 and J is TRBJ1-3; 9 nucleotides line up with TRBD1. Germline CDR1 reads SNHLY; CDR2 reads FYNNEI. V trimming: 8 bases; J trimming: 3 bases; junction bases outside the gene matches: 8. The CDR3 extends over 15 amino acids. This CDR3 is CASAAQGAIGNTIYF. DNA for the CDR3: TGTGCCAGCGCCGCACAGGGGGCAATTGGAAACACCATATATTTT. Complete variable domain (other parts from reference TRBV2 and TRBJ1-3): EPEVTQTPSHQVTQMGQEVILRCVPISNHLYFYWYRQILGQKVEFLVSFYNNEISEKSEIFDDQFSVERPDGSNFTLKIRSTKLEDSAMYFCASAAQGAIGNTIYFGEGSWLTVV.

The chain couples TRBV19 to TRBJ1-3; D is perhaps TRBD1 (6 bases). CDR3 size: 15 residues. Germline CDR1 LNHDA, CDR2 SQIVND (reference sequence). V was trimmed by 5 bases and J by 0 bases, leaving 11 bases between them. The CDR3 loop reads CASSPGDISGNTIYF. The DNA for the CDR3 is TGTGCCAGTAGTCCCGGGGACATCTCTGGAAACACCATATATTTT.

This chain joins TRBV18 and TRBJ2-7; weak D call: TRBD2 (5 bases). Germline CDR1 reads KGHSH; CDR2 reads LQKENI. The CDR3 has 14 amino acids. V gave up 4 bases and J gave up 0 bases, with 10 bases separating them. CDR3: CASSQIGNSYEQYF. The CDR3 nucleotides read TGTGCCAGCTCACAAATCGGGAACTCCTACGAGCAGTACTTC.

CDR3 residues: CASSQELITDTQYF. The CDR3 region has the DNA TGTGCCAGCAGCCAAGAACTCATAACAGATACGCAGTATTTT. The chain has TRBV4-2 and TRBJ2-3; D gene uncertain. Trimming took off 0 bases at V and 3 bases at J, with 7 bases between the two ends. The CDR3 has 14 residues. From germline, CDR1 is LGHNA and CDR2 YNFKEQ.

The chain joins TRBV9 to TRBJ2-3, with 11 positions matching TRBD2. Germline CDR1 is SGDLS and CDR2 is YYNGEE. V dropped 0 bases and J dropped 4; count of bases not matched to a gene: 7. The CDR3 totals 17 residues. In DNA, the CDR3 is TGTGCCAGCAGCGTAGTGGGGACTAGCGGATCCTCAGATACGCAGTATTTT. Its protein product is CASSVVGTSGSSDTQYF.

The CDR3 bases are TGTGCCAGCTCAGCTCTCGCCGGGACAGGTCCTCCTAGCACAGATACGCAGTATTTT. Translating it yields CASSALAGTGPPSTDTQYF. The chain couples TRBV18 to TRBJ2-3; 8 positions agree with TRBD1. J was trimmed by 0 bases and V by 5 bases; bases with no gene match: 16. The CDR3 spans 19 residues. Germline values: CDR1 KGHSH, CDR2 LQKENI.

CDR3 DNA: TGTGCCAGCGGCCAGGGGACTAGCGGGAGTAGAAGGACAGATACGCAGTATTTT. It is translated as CASGQGTSGSRRTDTQYF. The V and J genes are TRBV27 and TRBJ2-3, with TRBD2 identical over 14 bases. CDR1 and CDR2 (germline): MNHEY, SMNVEV (reference sequence). The CDR3 runs 18 residues. Trimming at V came to 8 bases and at J to 3 bases, leaving 13 bases not matched to a gene.

The chain uses TRBV19 and TRBJ1-6; 8 bases match TRBD1. V shed 6 bases and J 10 bases; nucleotides not matched to a gene: 5. The CDR3 totals 13 residues. Germline V lookup: CDR1 LNHDA, CDR2 SQIVND (reference sequence). CDR3 amino acids: CASRATGASPLHF. The CDR3 DNA reads as TGTGCCAGTAGGGCGACAGGGGCCTCACCCCTCCACTTT.

CDR3 coding DNA: TGCGCCAGCAGCCATCTATTCACAGGGGACACTGAAGCTTTCTTT. Translated: CASSHLFTGDTEAFF. V usage is TRBV4-3 and J usage is TRBJ1-1; 7 bases agree with TRBD1. Germline CDR1 is LGHNA and CDR2 is YSLEER. This CDR3 is 15 amino acids long. The trim removed 3 bases at V and 3 bases at J, leaving 7 bases unmatched.

The chain uses TRBV6-4 and TRBJ1-2; no definite D call. The CDR3 runs to 17 residues. Germline CDR1 and CDR2: MRHNA and SNTAGT. V shed 6 bases and J shed 6 bases, with 26 bases lying between them. CDR3 sequence: CASSEKDPRLKGDGYTF. The CDR3 DNA reads TGTGCCAGCAGCGAGAAGGACCCACGCCTTAAGGGAGATGGCTACACCTTC.

The chain carries TRBV27 and TRBJ1-2, with a tentative D call TRBD1 (6 bases). V was pared by 6 bases and J by 0 bases, with 14 bases between. The CDR3 spans 15 residues. The germline V gene encodes CDR1 MNHEY and CDR2 SMNVEV (reference sequence). CDR3 DNA sequence: TGTGCCAGCAGGCTTGGAAGGGGGTCTAACTATGGCTACACCTTC. Translating it yields CASRLGRGSNYGYTF.

The CDR3 is CATLAGGGYNEQFF. The CDR3 coding sequence is TGTGCCACCTTAGCGGGAGGGGGTTACAATGAGCAGTTCTTC. The chain links TRBV10-3 to TRBJ2-1; the match to TRBD2 covers 11 bases. The CDR3 covers 14 residues. CDR1 and CDR2 (germline): ENHRY, SYGVKD. J lost 4 bases, V lost 10 bases, and 6 bases had no gene match.

This sequence joins TRBV13 and TRBJ2-3; tentatively, D is TRBD2 (6 bases). V dropped 3 bases and J dropped 4 bases, with 17 bases sitting between them. CDR3 length: 16 residues. In germline, CDR1 is PRHDT, CDR2 FYEKMQ (reference sequence). CDR3 sequence (DNA): TGTGCCAGCAGCTTTGGGGAACGGGAGAGTTCAGATACGCAGTATTTT. This sequence encodes CASSFGERESSDTQYF.

The rearrangement links TRBV20-1 to TRBJ2-1, with D uncertain. V shed 3 bases and J shed 0 bases, with 6 bases lying between them. Germline loops: CDR1 DFQATT, CDR2 SNEGSKA (reference sequence). The CDR3 totals 13 residues. CDR3 bases: TGCAGTGCTAGTGCCCTCTCCTACAATGAGCAGTTCTTC. Its translation: CSASALSYNEQFF.

The J gene is TRBJ2-2, the V gene TRBV7-2; 7 bases agree with TRBD2. V shed 10 bases and J 5 bases; nucleotides not matched to a gene: 10. This CDR3 is built from 14 residues. Germline CDR1 and CDR2: SGHTA and FQGNSA. The CDR3 region is CAMGRALGTGELFF. The CDR3 DNA reads TGTGCCATGGGGAGGGCCCTTGGGACCGGGGAGCTGTTTTTT.

The CDR3 is CASSPSTGNYGYTF. CDR3 nucleotide sequence: TGTGCCAGCAGTCCCTCGACAGGAAACTATGGCTACACCTTC. The V gene is TRBV27, the J gene TRBJ1-2; TRBD1 is a possible D gene (6 bases). In germline, CDR1 is MNHEY, CDR2 SMNVEV (reference sequence). The length of the CDR3 is 14 residues. V lost 5 bases to trimming and J lost 2 bases, with 12 bases between them.

This sequence joins TRBV7-3 and TRBJ2-7; D might be TRBD2 (5 bases). CDR1 is SGHTA and CDR2 is FQGTGA in the germline V gene. The CDR3 sequence is 15 residues long. With 3 bases removed from V and 3 bases from J, the gap between germline ends came to 15 bases. CDR3 bases: TGTGCCAGCAGCTTCGGACTTTCCGAAGACTACGAGCAGTACTTC. Translation gives CASSFGLSEDYEQYF.

The J gene is TRBJ2-3, the V gene TRBV28, with a weak D call TRBD2 (5 bases). V was cut by 6 bases and J by 8 bases, with 18 bases left in between. CDR3 length: 14 residues. Germline values: CDR1 MDHEN, CDR2 SYDVKM. The CDR3 DNA is TGTGCCAGCAGAACCCCGGGTGGGAGCGGTACGCAGTATTTT. Translation: CASRTPGGSGTQYF.

V is TRBV19 and J is TRBJ1-1; D is perhaps TRBD1 (6 bases). The CDR3 contains 14 residues. The ends were cut back, 3 bases at V and 1 base at J, with 9 bases in the middle. Germline CDR1 reads LNHDA; CDR2 reads SQIVND (reference sequence). In DNA, the CDR3 is TGTGCCAGTAGTATCCGGGACACGAACACTGAAGCTTTCTTT. This codes for CASSIRDTNTEAFF.

V gene TRBV4-2 combines with J gene TRBJ2-1; 10 nucleotides line up with TRBD2. The junction had 7 bases not matched to a gene; V was cut back by 6 bases and J by 5 bases. Germline V gives CDR1 LGHNA, CDR2 YNFKEQ. The CDR3 is 15 amino acids. The CDR3 region is CASSEWTSGNNEQFF. CDR3 nucleotide sequence: TGTGCCAGCAGTGAGTGGACTAGCGGCAACAATGAGCAGTTCTTC.

The chain employs TRBV5-1 and TRBJ2-7, with 7 bases that match TRBD1. The trim removed 4 bases at V and 5 bases at J, leaving 12 bases unmatched. CDR3 length equals 15 residues. CDR1 is SGHRS and CDR2 is YFSETQ in the germline V gene. Here the CDR3 DNA reads TGCGCCAGCAGCAGAAAGGCAGGGGGAGAGAACGAGCAGTACTTC. This gives the protein CASSRKAGGENEQYF.

V and J are TRBV30 and TRBJ1-1, with 8 bases fitting TRBD1. Germline trimming cut 3 bases from V and 3 bases from J; bases unmatched to any gene: 6. The CDR3 has 14 residues. Looked up from germline, CDR1 is GTSNPN and CDR2 is SVGIG (reference sequence). The CDR3 sequence is CAWSAGGGDTEAFF. For the CDR3, the DNA is TGTGCCTGGAGCGCAGGGGGCGGTGACACTGAAGCTTTCTTT.

A few counts support this clone. The rearrangement uses TRBV7-3 and TRBJ2-1, with TRBD2 identical over 8 bases. J was trimmed by 7 bases and V by 3 bases; bases with no gene match: 8. The CDR3 runs 15 residues. Germline lookup yields CDR1 SGHTA and CDR2 FQGTGA. CDR3 region: CASSFGAGEENEQFF. The CDR3 DNA is TGTGCCAGCAGCTTTGGAGCGGGAGAGGAAAATGAGCAGTTCTTC.

J is TRBJ2-3 and V is TRBV7-9; 11 positions match TRBD2. V dropped 3 bases and J dropped 3; count of bases not matched to a gene: 2. CDR1 and CDR2 from the germline V gene are SEHNR and FQNEAQ (reference sequence). The CDR3 totals 15 residues. The DNA for the CDR3 is TGTGCCAGCAGCTTGGGACTAGCGGCGACAGATACGCAGTATTTT. Encoded protein: CASSLGLAATDTQYF. Full variable domain (rest looked up from reference TRBV7-9 and TRBJ2-3): DTGVSQNPRHKITKRGQNVTFRCDPISEHNRLYWYRQTLGQGPEFLTYFQNEAQLEKSRLLSDRFSAERPKGSFSTLEIQRTEQGDSAMYLCASSLGLAATDTQYFGPGTRLTVL.

J is TRBJ1-4 and V is TRBV5-1, with 7 nucleotides matching TRBD1. The CDR3 spans 15 residues. Germline CDR1 is SGHRS and CDR2 is YFSETQ. V dropped 4 bases and J dropped 2; count of bases not matched to a gene: 5. The CDR3 bases are TGCGCCAGCAGCCCACAGGGGACGACTAATGAAAAACTGTTTTTT. Its protein is CASSPQGTTNEKLFF.